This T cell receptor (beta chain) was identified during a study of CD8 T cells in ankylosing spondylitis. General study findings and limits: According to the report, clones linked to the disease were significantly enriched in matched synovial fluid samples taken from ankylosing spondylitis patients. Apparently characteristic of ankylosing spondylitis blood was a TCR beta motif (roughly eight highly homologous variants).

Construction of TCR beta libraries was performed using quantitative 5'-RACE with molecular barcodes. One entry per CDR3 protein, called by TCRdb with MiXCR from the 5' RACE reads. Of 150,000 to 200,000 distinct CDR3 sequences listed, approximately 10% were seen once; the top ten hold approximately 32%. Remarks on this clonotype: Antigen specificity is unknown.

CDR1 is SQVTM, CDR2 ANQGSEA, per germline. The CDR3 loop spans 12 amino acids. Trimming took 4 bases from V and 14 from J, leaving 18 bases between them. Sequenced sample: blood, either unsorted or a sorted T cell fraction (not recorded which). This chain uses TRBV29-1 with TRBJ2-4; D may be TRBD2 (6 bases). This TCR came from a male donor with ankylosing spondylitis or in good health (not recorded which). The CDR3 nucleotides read TGCAGCGTTGGTCCGGCCGGAGGGGCTGAGTACTTC. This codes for CSVGPAGGAEYF.